This passage covers 29 T cell receptor beta chains from one sample sequenced in a study of T cell changes during pregnancy in multiple sclerosis. Produced via immunoSEQ multiplex PCR; TCRdb's table is partial and in-frame only. This table has about 59,000 clones, approximately 92% appearing once. Sequences were derived from CD4+ T cells from peripheral blood mononuclear cells, sampled before pregnancy. The source of these receptors is a female donor with multiple sclerosis, enrolled in a pregnancy study.

J is TRBJ1-1 and V is TRBV5-1; 7 bases are shared with TRBD1. Germline assignment: CDR1 SGHRS and CDR2 YFSETQ. With V trimmed by 4 bases and J by 3 bases, 6 bases remained unmatched. CDR3 length: 14 amino acids. As DNA, the CDR3 is TGCGCCAGCAGCCCTGACAGGGTCTACACTGAAGCTTTCTTT. It encodes CASSPDRVYTEAFF.

The rearrangement links TRBV7-8 to TRBJ1-1; D may be TRBD1 (6 bases). In germline, CDR1 is SGHVS, CDR2 FQNEAQ. The V and J ends lost 1 base and 10 bases respectively, with 13 bases between them. This CDR3 comprises 13 residues. The CDR3 bases are TGTGCCAGCAGCTTAGATTGGGGGCGCGGAGCTTTCTTT. Its protein is CASSLDWGRGAFF.

The CDR3, as DNA: TGTGCCAGCAGTGACCTGGGACTAGCAAGGCAGTATTTT. This sequence encodes CASSDLGLARQYF. The chain employs TRBV6-1 and TRBJ2-3, with 9 bases identical to TRBD2. The CDR3 has 13 amino acids. Losses at the gene ends were 3 bases for V and 11 bases for J; bases not matched to a gene: 6. Germline V lookup: CDR1 MNHNS, CDR2 SASEGT.

This chain links TRBV6-6 with TRBJ1-5; 8 bases match TRBD1. This CDR3 has 14 amino acids. The ends lost 4 bases at V and 4 bases at J; junction bases unmatched: 3. Germline V gene sequence: CDR1 MNHNY, CDR2 SVGAGI (reference sequence). The CDR3 spells CASSLDRGNQPQHF. The CDR3 DNA reads as TGTGCCAGCAGTTTAGACAGGGGAAATCAGCCCCAGCATTTT.

The gene calls are TRBV27 and TRBJ2-5; 9 positions agree with TRBD2. CDR3 length: 18 residues. CDR1 and CDR2 from the germline V gene are MNHEY and SMNVEV (reference sequence). With V trimmed by 5 bases and J by 2 bases, 15 bases remained unmatched. CDR3 protein: CASSPRRVAGVRQETQYF. In DNA form, the CDR3 reads TGTGCCAGCAGTCCCCGGAGGGTAGCGGGAGTGAGGCAAGAGACCCAGTACTTC.

The gene calls are TRBV4-3 and TRBJ1-6; possibly TRBD1 for D (5 bases). Germline V gene lookup returns CDR1 LGHNA and CDR2 YSLEER. This CDR3 comprises 16 residues. V lost 0 bases to trimming and J lost 5 bases, with 11 bases between them. Here the CDR3 reads CASSQEVGQNNSPLHF. Written as DNA, the CDR3 is TGCGCCAGCAGCCAAGAAGTAGGACAAAATAATTCACCCCTCCACTTT.

This clone was seen a single time. This chain connects TRBV28 to TRBJ2-1, with TRBD2 matching over 9 bases. Germline assignment: CDR1 MDHEN and CDR2 SYDVKM. Losses at the gene ends were 6 bases for V and 2 bases for J; bases not matched to a gene: 17. This CDR3 has 19 amino acids. DNA of the CDR3: TGTGCCAGCAGACCGCGGACAGGAAAAGCGGGAGGACCCTACAATGAGCAGTTCTTC. This sequence encodes CASRPRTGKAGGPYNEQFF.

The rearrangement links TRBV5-3 to TRBJ2-7; no clear D gene. TRBV5-3 is labeled an ORF, and its function is uncertain. The CDR3 spans 11 residues. V lost 8 bases and J lost 5, with 11 bases in between. The CDR3 here is CASHLRHEQYF. As DNA, the CDR3 is TGTGCCAGCCACCTACGCCACGAGCAGTACTTC.

This clone was counted a single time. The genes are TRBV5-1 and TRBJ2-5; the D gene is possibly TRBD2 (6 bases). The CDR3 loop spans 13 amino acids. The V gene lost 6 bases and the J gene lost 3 bases, with 12 bases spanning the gap. Germline V gene lookup returns CDR1 SGHRS and CDR2 YFSETQ. Written as DNA, the CDR3 is TGCGCCAGCACATCTGGCGGGAAAGAGACCCAGTACTTC. Residues: CASTSGGKETQYF.

This chain links TRBV7-2 with TRBJ2-5; TRBD1 aligns across 11 bases. The CDR3 extends over 16 amino acids. Germline CDR1 is SGHTA and CDR2 is FQGNSA. V was pared by 5 bases and J by 1 base, with 6 bases of the junction left unmatched. For the CDR3, the DNA is TGTGCCAGCAGCCCTGGGGACAGGGGGATCCAAGAGACCCAGTACTTC. As protein: CASSPGDRGIQETQYF.

The rearrangement uses TRBV28 and TRBJ1-2; possible D gene TRBD1, 5 bases. This CDR3 comprises 14 residues. Per germline, CDR1 MDHEN and CDR2 SYDVKM. Trimming cost V 3 bases and J 7 bases, with 15 bases left between them. The CDR3 bases are TGTGCCAGCAGTTTGCTAGCCAGGGAGGGTGGCTACACCTTC. Residues: CASSLLAREGGYTF.

This rearrangement joins TRBV9 to TRBJ1-3, with 8 bases identical to TRBD1. The CDR3 has 18 amino acids. The J segment lost 0 bases and the V segment lost 4 bases, leaving 12 bases of the junction unmatched. Germline lookup yields CDR1 SGDLS and CDR2 YYNGEE. The CDR3 DNA reads as TGTGCCAGCAGCTCAAGTCCCGGGACAGGATTCTCTGGAAACACCATATATTTT. Amino acid sequence: CASSSSPGTGFSGNTIYF.

V usage is TRBV7-8 and J usage is TRBJ1-4; 10 nucleotides agree with TRBD1. Trimming removed 5 bases from V and 7 bases from J; junction bases left unmatched: 13. Germline lookup yields CDR1 SGHVS and CDR2 FQNEAQ. The CDR3 covers 17 residues. CDR3 nucleotides: TGTGCCAGCAGCCTATGGACAGGGGGGGTCTATGGTGAAAAACTGTTTTTT. Translated, it gives CASSLWTGGVYGEKLFF.

The chain links TRBV7-9 to TRBJ1-1, with 8 bases fitting TRBD1. This CDR3 is built from 14 residues. Trimming at V came to 8 bases and at J to 0 bases, leaving 5 bases not matched to a gene. In germline, CDR1 is SEHNR, CDR2 FQNEAQ (reference sequence). The chain's CDR3 is CASLDRGLNTEAFF. As DNA, the CDR3 is TGTGCCAGCCTAGACAGGGGCCTGAACACTGAAGCTTTCTTT.

The V gene is TRBV6-1, the J gene TRBJ2-1; no definite D call. The germline V gene encodes CDR1 MNHNS and CDR2 SASEGT. This CDR3 has 14 residues. V dropped 8 bases and J dropped 0 bases, with 11 bases sitting between them. The CDR3 sequence: CASEYASSYNEQFF. DNA for the CDR3: TGTGCCAGCGAATATGCGTCCTCCTACAATGAGCAGTTCTTC.

This clone was counted only a few times. J is TRBJ2-7 and V is TRBV7-9, with 11 bases matching TRBD1. The CDR3 loop spans 14 amino acids. J lost 6 bases, V lost 3 bases, and 4 bases had no gene match. CDR1 and CDR2 (germline): SEHNR, FQNEAQ (reference sequence). CDR3 loop: CASSLGTGGGEQYF. CDR3 in DNA: TGTGCCAGCAGCTTGGGGACAGGGGGAGGCGAGCAGTACTTC.

The chain carries TRBV30 and TRBJ1-2; D may be TRBD1 (5 bases). From germline, CDR1 is GTSNPN and CDR2 SVGIG (reference sequence). The length of the CDR3 is 15 residues. V gave up 0 bases and J gave up 4 bases, with 15 bases separating them. This chain's CDR3 is CAWSVGQGGGYGYTF. Here the CDR3 DNA reads TGTGCCTGGAGTGTAGGGCAGGGAGGTGGCTATGGCTACACCTTC. Looking up the rest from reference TRBV30 and TRBJ1-2 gives the full variable domain: SQTIHQWPATLVQPVGSPLSLECTVEGTSNPNLYWYRQAAGRGLQLLFYSVGIGQISSEVPQNLSASRPQDRQFILSSKKLLLSDSGFYLCAWSVGQGGGYGYTFGSGTRLTVV.

This chain connects TRBV7-2 to TRBJ2-7; 7 nucleotides align to TRBD2. The CDR3 covers 15 residues. CDR1 SGHTA and CDR2 FQGNSA come from the germline V gene. The trim removed 1 base at V and 0 bases at J, leaving 3 bases unmatched. CDR3 in DNA: TGTGCCAGCAGCTTAGGCGGCGGGAGCTCCTACGAGCAGTACTTC. It yields the protein CASSLGGGSSYEQYF.

This clone has only one observation. The gene calls are TRBV5-4 and TRBJ1-2; maybe TRBD1 (6 bases). The CDR3 sequence is 19 residues long. V was clipped by 3 bases and J by 0 bases, with 24 bases between them. The V gene's germline CDR1 is SGHNT and CDR2 YYREEE (reference sequence). The CDR3 region has the DNA TGTGCCAGCAGCTCATCAATACAGGGCTTGTCTCCCTCTAACTATGGCTACACCTTC. Amino acids: CASSSSIQGLSPSNYGYTF.

The chain joins TRBV5-6 to TRBJ2-7, with 7 bases fitting TRBD1. Losses at the gene ends were 1 base for V and 2 bases for J; bases not matched to a gene: 6. CDR3 size: 15 residues. Germline values: CDR1 SGHDT, CDR2 YYEEEE. The CDR3: CASSLIGTAAYEQYF. The CDR3 DNA follows: TGTGCCAGCAGCTTGATAGGGACAGCCGCCTACGAGCAGTACTTC. Full variable domain (remainder filled in from reference TRBV5-6 and TRBJ2-7): DAGVTQSPTHLIKTRGQQVTLRCSPKSGHDTVSWYQQALGQGPQFIFQYYEEEERQRGNFPDRFSGHQFPNYSSELNVNALLLGDSALYLCASSLIGTAAYEQYFGPGTRLTVT.

The chain recombines TRBV6-1 with TRBJ2-2, with 9 bases that match TRBD1. Germline loops: CDR1 MNHNS, CDR2 SASEGT. This CDR3 has 15 residues. V lost 7 bases, J lost 4 bases, and 7 bases stayed unmatched. CDR3 coding DNA: TGTGCCAGCATCATGACAGGGGGGACCACCGGGGAGCTGTTTTTT. The encoded protein is CASIMTGGTTGELFF.

The rearrangement uses TRBV19 and TRBJ2-7, with 8 bases that match TRBD1. The V gene's germline CDR1 is LNHDA and CDR2 SQIVND (reference sequence). This CDR3 has 15 amino acids. The V and J ends lost 2 bases and 0 bases, in that order; junction bases with no gene match: 3. The CDR3 DNA follows: TGTGCCAGTAGTATACAAACAGGGGGCTCCTACGAGCAGTACTTC. Translating gives CASSIQTGGSYEQYF.

This clone was picked up one time. The chain has TRBV27 and TRBJ1-5; D is uncertain. The germline V gene encodes CDR1 MNHEY and CDR2 SMNVEV (reference sequence). CDR3 length: 12 residues. V lost 2 bases to trimming and J lost 4 bases, with 3 bases between them. CDR3 in DNA: TGTGCCAGCAGTTTACCTAATCAGCCCCAGCATTTT. It translates to CASSLPNQPQHF.

The chain links TRBV19 to TRBJ1-3, with 9 bases fitting TRBD1. The length of the CDR3 is 15 residues. V dropped 6 bases and J dropped 7; count of bases not matched to a gene: 10. The V gene's germline CDR1 is LNHDA and CDR2 SQIVND (reference sequence). Here the CDR3 DNA reads TGTGCCAGTAGGGGACAGGGTCCGCTGCGCAACACCATATATTTT. Protein sequence: CASRGQGPLRNTIYF.

The CDR3 sequence: CASSPGGNEKLFF. In DNA form, the CDR3 reads TGCGCCAGCAGCCCGGGGGGTAATGAAAAACTGTTTTTT. The rearrangement uses TRBV5-1 and TRBJ1-4; TRBD1 might be the D (5 bases). Germline values: CDR1 SGHRS, CDR2 YFSETQ. The CDR3 runs 13 residues. V was trimmed by 4 bases and J by 4 bases, leaving 8 bases between them.

J is TRBJ2-4 and V is TRBV28, with no clear D. V was pared by 3 bases and J by 0 bases, with 18 bases between. Per the germline V gene, CDR1 is MDHEN and CDR2 is SYDVKM. The CDR3 totals 18 residues. The CDR3 here is CASSFGQVARRAKNIQYF. CDR3 nucleotides: TGTGCCAGCAGTTTCGGCCAGGTGGCAAGGCGAGCCAAAAACATTCAGTACTTC.

V gene TRBV19 combines with J gene TRBJ2-6; possibly TRBD1 for D (6 bases). The CDR3 contains 18 residues. CDR1 LNHDA and CDR2 SQIVND come from the germline V gene (reference sequence). The germline V and J ends were trimmed by 2 bases and 4 bases, with 18 bases remaining between them. The DNA for the CDR3 is TGTGCCAGTAGTATATCCCCCCAACCAGGGGTGGGGGCCAACGTCCTGACTTTC. Its protein product is CASSISPQPGVGANVLTF.

This rearrangement joins TRBV9 to TRBJ2-5; D possibly corresponds to TRBD2 (6 bases). The CDR3 consists of 16 residues. CDR1 and CDR2 (germline): SGDLS, YYNGEE. Trimming stripped 0 bases from V and 4 bases from J, with 16 bases between. The CDR3 spells CASSVEGGMAGETQYF. The CDR3 DNA is TGTGCCAGCAGCGTAGAAGGAGGGATGGCGGGAGAGACCCAGTACTTC.

V and J are TRBV4-3 and TRBJ2-2; 8 bases match TRBD1. The ends lost 1 base at V and 7 bases at J; junction bases unmatched: 11. The CDR3 loop spans 17 amino acids. Per the germline V gene, CDR1 is LGHNA and CDR2 is YSLEER. CDR3 loop: CASSQAPGSGGIGELFF. The CDR3 DNA reads TGCGCCAGCAGCCAAGCTCCCGGGTCAGGGGGCATCGGGGAGCTGTTTTTT.